The present entry profiles one TCR beta chain with its context. The antigen remains unidentified. The junction shows a germline mismatch at one end, possibly a read error. Starting material of 450 to 500 ng total RNA yielded TCR beta cDNA via a constant-region primer. Libraries for TCR beta were built through three nested multiplex PCR rounds, which together made up a slightly modified ARM-PCR procedure. For roughly 10 cycles apiece, the opening two PCR rounds ran with TRBV1-TRBV30 forward primers and a C-beta reverse primer. TCRdb reprocessed the multiplex PCR reads with MiXCR, giving one entry per CDR3 protein. Among about 320,000 distinct CDR3 sequences listed, about 60% were seen once. The sample is drawn from a study of tumor-infiltrating lymphocytes in primary liver carcinoma. Study overall: Tissue type made little difference to sample yields of roughly 3.5 to 8 million productive TCRbeta reads. Study conclusions and caveats: A significantly higher top-250-clone fraction was found in tumors than in blood (p = 0.039).

Germline DNA was also extracted, with blood RNA taken from unsorted whole blood. There are 17 residues in the CDR3. Germline V gene data show CDR1 as MNHEY and CDR2 as SVGEGT. The origin of this receptor is a man aged 40-49 years with primary liver carcinoma and hepatitis B virus infection. J is TRBJ2-2 and V is TRBV6-2 or TRBV6-3; D is possibly TRBD2 (5 bases). Sequenced material: peripheral blood. The CDR3 here is CASSYSRLKPTTGELLF. CDR3 nucleotide sequence: TGTGCCAGCAGTTACTCGAGGTTGAAACCGACTACCGGGGAGCTGCTTTTT.